This TCR beta chain stems from a study of blood T cells in healthy people across ages. The study's findings and limits: The unknown donor CMV status may have confounded expanded clonotype changes.

Points on this clonotype: Its antigen is currently unknown.

Germline-derived CDR1 and CDR2 are SGHAT and FQNNGV. J gave up 1 base and V 5 bases, and 14 bases lay outside the gene matches. The CDR3 extends over 18 amino acids. Next came a second PCR, run for about 7 to 12 cycles, which used a sample-barcoded 5' primer along with a J-beta primer mix. Any given sample supplied a minimum of 3 million CDR3-containing paired-end reads. TCRdb analysed the 5' RACE reads with MiXCR anew, one entry per CDR3 protein. The profile shows over 1,200,000 distinct CDR3 sequences, roughly 59% of them singletons. V usage is TRBV11-2 and J usage is TRBJ1-2; 9 bases fit TRBD1. Sequenced: blood. The receptor's source is a man younger than 30 in good health. This chain's CDR3 is CASSPTWDREYRNYGYTF. In DNA, the CDR3 is TGTGCCAGCAGCCCTACCTGGGACAGGGAATATCGTAACTATGGCTACACCTTC.